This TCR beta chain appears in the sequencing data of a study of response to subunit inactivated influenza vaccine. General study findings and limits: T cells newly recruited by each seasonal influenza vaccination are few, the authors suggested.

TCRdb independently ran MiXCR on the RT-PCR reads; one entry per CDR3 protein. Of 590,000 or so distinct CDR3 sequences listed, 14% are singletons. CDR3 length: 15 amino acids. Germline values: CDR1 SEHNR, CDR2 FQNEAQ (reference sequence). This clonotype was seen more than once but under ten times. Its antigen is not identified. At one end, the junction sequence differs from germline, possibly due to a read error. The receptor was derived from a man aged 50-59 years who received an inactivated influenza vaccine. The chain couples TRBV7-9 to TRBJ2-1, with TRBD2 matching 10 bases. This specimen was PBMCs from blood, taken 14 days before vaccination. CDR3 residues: CASGSFLQGYNEQFF. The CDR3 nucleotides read TGCGCTAGCGGGAGTTTCCTACAAGGGTACAATGAGCAGTTCTTC.